This T cell receptor beta chain was captured by sequencing in a study of T cells in Graves' hyperthyroidism and ophthalmopathy. TCR beta CDR3 regions were amplified from RNA transcripts. HTBI primers were the set used in a first-round RT-PCR of the TCR CDR3. One entry per CDR3 protein, called by TCRdb with MiXCR from the multiplex PCR reads. The repertoire has about 540,000 distinct CDR3 sequences, 35% to 55% of them found once; the top ten carry roughly 8.2%. The hyperthyroidism patients had all been newly diagnosed, and their disease duration was under 2 months. Their ages ranged from 18 to 65 years. On the basis of clinical symptoms, serum thyroxine and TRAb, thyroid ultrasound and orbital computed tomography, diagnoses were made. Germline V gene data show CDR1 as WSHSY and CDR2 as SAAADI. This CDR3 contains 13 residues. With 9 bases clipped from V and 4 bases from J, the junction kept 9 bases outside the gene matches.

This chain links TRBV10-2 with TRBJ2-7, with 7 bases identical to TRBD1. The sequenced sample was peripheral blood or thyroid tissue (not recorded which). This sequence was found in a woman under 30 with Graves' hyperthyroidism. The CDR3 DNA is TGCGCCAGACTCCCCGGGGACAGATACGAGCAGTACTTC. This translates into CARLPGDRYEQYF.